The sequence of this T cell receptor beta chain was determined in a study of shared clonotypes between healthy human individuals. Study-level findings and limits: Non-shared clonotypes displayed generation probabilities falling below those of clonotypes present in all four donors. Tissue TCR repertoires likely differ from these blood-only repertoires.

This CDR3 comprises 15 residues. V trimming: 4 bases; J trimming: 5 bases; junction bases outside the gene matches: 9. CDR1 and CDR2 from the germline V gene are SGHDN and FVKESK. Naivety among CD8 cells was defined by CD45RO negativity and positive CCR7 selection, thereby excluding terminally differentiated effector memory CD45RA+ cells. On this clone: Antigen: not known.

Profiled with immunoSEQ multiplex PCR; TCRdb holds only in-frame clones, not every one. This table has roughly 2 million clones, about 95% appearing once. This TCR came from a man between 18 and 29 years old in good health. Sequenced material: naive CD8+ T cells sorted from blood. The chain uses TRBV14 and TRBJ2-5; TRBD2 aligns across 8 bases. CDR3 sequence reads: CASSPTSGGGETQYF. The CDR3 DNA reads TGTGCCAGCAGCCCTACTAGCGGTGGTGGGGAGACCCAGTACTTC.